The 2 T cell receptor beta chains reported below all come from one sample, sequenced in a study of blood T cell repertoires in COVID-19. Only in-frame clones appear in the TCRdb table, and some are missing; sequencing was by immunoSEQ multiplex PCR. The sample yields over 150,000 clones, around 80% seen once. Sequencing used peripheral blood. All receptors derive from an older woman with acute or convalescent COVID-19.

This chain connects TRBV27 to TRBJ2-2; 9 positions match TRBD1. CDR3 length equals 16 residues. In germline, CDR1 is MNHEY, CDR2 SMNVEV (reference sequence). Trimming took 5 bases from V and 0 from J; bases not matched to a gene: 4. The CDR3 region has the DNA TGTGCCAGCAGTACTACAGGGGGCCCGAACACCGGGGAGCTGTTTTTT. It is translated as CASSTTGGPNTGELFF.

This CDR3 is CASSTAGRNYNEQFF. The CDR3 DNA is TGTGCCAGTAGTACAGCGGGCAGGAACTACAATGAGCAGTTCTTC. The chain carries TRBV19 and TRBJ2-1; D is perhaps TRBD2 (6 bases). The germline V and J ends were trimmed by 4 bases and 3 bases, with 13 bases remaining between them. CDR1 is LNHDA, CDR2 SQIVND, per germline (reference sequence). The CDR3 loop spans 15 amino acids.